Listed here are 25 T cell receptor beta chains from one sample, sequenced in a study of identifying expanded T cells in peripheral blood. The table came from immunoSEQ multiplex PCR; TCRdb's copy has only in-frame clones and leaves some out. This table holds 100,000 to 150,000 clones, 86% found once. Sequencing used blood. The receptors come from a person aged 18 to 75 in good health.

This chain connects TRBV10-3 to TRBJ2-5; no clear D gene. Trimming stripped 5 bases from V and 2 bases from J, with 12 bases between. CDR3 length: 14 amino acids. The V gene's germline CDR1 is ENHRY and CDR2 SYGVKD. CDR3 sequence: CAISPAASQETQYF. Written as DNA, the CDR3 is TGTGCCATCAGTCCCGCGGCATCTCAAGAGACCCAGTACTTC.

This rearrangement joins TRBV7-3 to TRBJ2-3; 9 nucleotides match TRBD1. Germline loops: CDR1 SGHTA, CDR2 FQGTGA. The trim removed 1 base at V and 5 bases at J, leaving 4 bases unmatched. This CDR3 contains 15 residues. The DNA for the CDR3 is TGTGCCAGCAGCTTAAGGGACAGGGAAGGAGATACGCAGTATTTT. This gives the protein CASSLRDREGDTQYF.

V usage is TRBV6-6 and J usage is TRBJ1-4, with 7 bases lining up with TRBD1. CDR1 is MNHNY and CDR2 is SVGAGI in the germline V gene (reference sequence). J lost 7 bases, V lost 7 bases, and 9 bases had no gene match. The CDR3 has 14 residues. CDR3 region: CASTKTGRSEKLFF. In DNA, the CDR3 is TGTGCCAGCACAAAGACAGGGAGAAGTGAAAAACTGTTTTTT.

This clone was counted a few times. The chain couples TRBV2 to TRBJ1-2; unclear D gene. From germline, CDR1 is SNHLY and CDR2 FYNNEI. The CDR3 contains 12 residues. Trimming cost V 2 bases and J 8 bases, with 9 bases left between them. The CDR3 region is CASSEWRRGYTF. CDR3 coding DNA: TGTGCCAGCAGTGAATGGCGGCGAGGCTACACCTTC.

This chain connects TRBV10-1 to TRBJ1-4; D uncertain. CDR3 length equals 13 residues. V dropped 3 bases and J dropped 3 bases, with 5 bases sitting between them. CDR1 is WNHNN, CDR2 SYGVQD, per germline (reference sequence). Here the CDR3 DNA reads TGCGCCAGCAGTGAAGTGGCTAATGAAAAACTGTTTTTT. Amino acid sequence: CASSEVANEKLFF.

This clone was found once. The CDR3 spells CASSHDRGNTEAFF. The CDR3 DNA reads TGTGCCAGCTCACACGACAGGGGGAACACTGAAGCTTTCTTT. V usage is TRBV18 and J usage is TRBJ1-1; 8 bases are a match to TRBD1. Germline V gives CDR1 KGHSH, CDR2 LQKENI. This CDR3 contains 14 residues. The trim removed 4 bases at V and 1 base at J, leaving 2 bases unmatched.

V is TRBV13 and J is TRBJ2-1; the D gene is possibly TRBD2 (6 bases). This CDR3 has 13 amino acids. The ends were cut back, 5 bases at V and 6 bases at J, with 11 bases in the middle. CDR1 and CDR2 (germline): PRHDT, FYEKMQ (reference sequence). The CDR3 is CASSTLSGNEQFF. The CDR3 region has the DNA TGTGCCAGCAGCACCCTTAGCGGCAATGAGCAGTTCTTC. Based on the CDR3 plus reference TRBV13 and TRBJ2-1, the full variable domain is AAGVIQSPRHLIKEKRETATLKCYPIPRHDTVYWYQQGPGQDPQFLISFYEKMQSDKGSIPDRFSAQQFSDYHSELNMSSLELGDSALYFCASSTLSGNEQFFGPGTRLTVL.

The rearrangement uses TRBV9 and TRBJ1-6; D is ambiguous. Germline values: CDR1 SGDLS, CDR2 YYNGEE. Between the trimmed V and J ends, which lost 0 bases and 10 bases, there was a span of 11 bases. The CDR3 is made up of 14 amino acids. Here the CDR3 reads CASSVDEGRSPLHF. Here the CDR3 DNA reads TGTGCCAGCAGCGTAGATGAAGGGCGATCACCCCTCCACTTT.

This chain connects TRBV5-1 to TRBJ1-5; no firm D call. Between the trimmed V and J ends, which lost 2 bases and 2 bases, there was a span of 5 bases. The CDR3 is 13 residues long. From germline, CDR1 is SGHRS and CDR2 YFSETQ. The CDR3: CASSFQGNQPQHF. The CDR3 DNA is TGCGCCAGCAGCTTTCAAGGCAATCAGCCCCAGCATTTT.

This chain connects TRBV6-6 to TRBJ2-2, with 10 bases fitting TRBD1. V lost 4 bases to trimming and J lost 3 bases; unmatched junction nucleotides: 2. Germline V lookup: CDR1 MNHNY, CDR2 SVGAGI (reference sequence). CDR3 length equals 15 residues. The CDR3 is CASSWDRGDTGELFF. The CDR3 DNA is TGTGCCAGCAGTTGGGACAGGGGTGACACCGGGGAGCTGTTTTTT.

The chain carries TRBV7-9 and TRBJ2-7, with 7 bases that match TRBD1. The CDR3 loop spans 13 amino acids. In germline, CDR1 is SEHNR, CDR2 FQNEAQ (reference sequence). J was trimmed by 5 bases and V by 8 bases; bases with no gene match: 9. CDR3 amino acids: CASRDRQRHEQYF. The DNA for the CDR3 is TGTGCCAGCCGGGACAGACAACGCCACGAGCAGTACTTC.

The chain employs TRBV6-6 and TRBJ1-2, with unresolved D. The CDR3 is made up of 14 amino acids. V lost 0 bases to trimming and J lost 1 base, with 6 bases between them. CDR1 MNHNY and CDR2 SVGAGI come from the germline V gene (reference sequence). The CDR3 region is CASSYSRGNYGYTF. The CDR3 coding sequence is TGTGCCAGCAGTTACTCGAGAGGTAACTATGGCTACACCTTC.

CDR3 region: CASSVRPNQETQYF. CDR3 nucleotide sequence: TGTGCCAGCAGCGTACGACCTAACCAAGAGACCCAGTACTTC. The V gene is TRBV9, the J gene TRBJ2-5, with no clear D. The V and J ends lost 1 base and 0 bases respectively, with 7 bases between them. CDR1 and CDR2 (germline): SGDLS, YYNGEE. The CDR3 consists of 14 residues.

The gene calls are TRBV2 and TRBJ1-1; the match to TRBD1 covers 7 bases. V trimming: 7 bases; J trimming: 3 bases; junction bases outside the gene matches: 8. Germline V gene data show CDR1 as SNHLY and CDR2 as FYNNEI. The CDR3 sequence is 14 residues long. The CDR3 nucleotides are TGTGCCAGCACTCCTGGACAGGAGTACACTGAAGCTTTCTTT. This sequence encodes CASTPGQEYTEAFF. Looking up the rest from reference TRBV2 and TRBJ1-1 gives the full variable domain: EPEVTQTPSHQVTQMGQEVILRCVPISNHLYFYWYRQILGQKVEFLVSFYNNEISEKSEIFDDQFSVERPDGSNFTLKIRSTKLEDSAMYFCASTPGQEYTEAFFGQGTRLTVV.

The genes are TRBV7-6 and TRBJ2-7; 10 bases line up with TRBD1. Germline V gene data show CDR1 as SGHVS and CDR2 as FNYEAQ. The CDR3 runs 14 residues. V dropped 4 bases and J dropped 5; count of bases not matched to a gene: 5. The CDR3 loop is CASSSTGGRNEQYF. Written as DNA, the CDR3 is TGTGCCAGCAGCTCGACAGGGGGCCGAAACGAGCAGTACTTC.

V usage is TRBV6-6 and J usage is TRBJ2-1, with TRBD1 identical over 10 bases. J was trimmed by 9 bases and V by 7 bases; bases with no gene match: 12. Germline V gives CDR1 MNHNY, CDR2 SVGAGI (reference sequence). The CDR3 sequence is 15 residues long. The CDR3: CASTSKATGGSEQFF. The CDR3, as DNA: TGTGCCAGCACCTCTAAAGCGACAGGGGGCTCTGAGCAGTTCTTC.

This chain links TRBV5-6 with TRBJ2-7, with TRBD1 as a possible D gene (5 bases). CDR1 SGHDT and CDR2 YYEEEE come from the germline V gene. CDR3 length: 14 amino acids. The V gene lost 4 bases and the J gene lost 3 bases, with 14 bases spanning the gap. In DNA form, the CDR3 reads TGTGCCAGCAGCCCCCCCGACAGAGTCTACGAGCAGTACTTC. It codes for CASSPPDRVYEQYF.

The chain employs TRBV4-1 and TRBJ2-3; D perhaps matches TRBD2 (7 bases). This CDR3 spans 16 amino acids. V was clipped by 5 bases and J by 1 base, with 16 bases between them. Germline CDR1 reads MGHRA; CDR2 reads YSYEKL. The CDR3 DNA is TGCGCCAGCAGCGAAGGCGGGGGCGTAGGCACAGATACGCAGTATTTT. Translated: CASSEGGGVGTDTQYF.

This chain links TRBV18 with TRBJ1-1, with a weak D call TRBD1 (5 bases). V was trimmed by 5 bases and J by 8 bases, leaving 9 bases between them. The CDR3 has 11 amino acids. Germline V gene sequence: CDR1 KGHSH, CDR2 LQKENI. DNA for the CDR3: TGTGCCAGCTCAGCCCGGGGGGAAGCTTTCTTT. It is translated as CASSARGEAFF. Together with reference TRBV18 and TRBJ1-1, the CDR3 gives the full variable domain: NAGVMQNPRHLVRRRGQEARLRCSPMKGHSHVYWYRQLPEEGLKFMVYLQKENIIDESGMPKERFSAEFPKEGPSILRIQQVVRGDSAAYFCASSARGEAFFGQGTRLTVV.

The chain is built from TRBV28 and TRBJ2-2; TRBD2 is a possible D gene (5 bases). Germline CDR1 reads MDHEN; CDR2 reads SYDVKM. The V and J ends lost 6 bases and 6 bases respectively, with 20 bases between them. The CDR3 extends over 16 amino acids. The CDR3, as DNA: TGTGCCAGCAGGCCGAGGGAACCCCTGGTAGCCGGGGAGCTGTTTTTT. It codes for CASRPREPLVAGELFF.

The gene calls are TRBV9 and TRBJ2-5; 16 bases agree with TRBD2. Germline trimming cut 6 bases from V and 4 bases from J; bases unmatched to any gene: 9. Germline loops: CDR1 SGDLS, CDR2 YYNGEE. The CDR3 is 17 amino acids. The CDR3: CASTPGGLAGGRETQYF. CDR3 coding DNA: TGTGCCAGCACCCCCGGGGGACTAGCGGGAGGGCGAGAGACCCAGTACTTC.

The genes are TRBV28 and TRBJ1-4; D not certain. Trimming took 3 bases from V and 4 from J, leaving 6 bases between them. This CDR3 has 13 residues. CDR1 and CDR2 from the germline V gene are MDHEN and SYDVKM. The CDR3, as DNA: TGTGCCAGCAGTTTTGGGGTTAATGAAAAACTGTTTTTT. This encodes CASSFGVNEKLFF.

The chain employs TRBV6-5 and TRBJ2-7; 12 nucleotides match TRBD2. V lost 6 bases and J lost 3; bases outside the gene matches: 3. The CDR3 covers 14 residues. The germline V gene has CDR1 MNHEY and CDR2 SVGAGI. CDR3 sequence reads: CASRTSGRSYEQYF. The CDR3 DNA sequence: TGTGCCAGCAGAACTAGCGGGAGGAGCTACGAGCAGTACTTC.

The chain links TRBV28 to TRBJ2-1; D is uncertain. V was shortened by 2 bases and J by 8 bases, with 4 bases between the two germline ends. CDR3 length: 11 amino acids. Germline V gene data show CDR1 as MDHEN and CDR2 as SYDVKM. The CDR3 DNA reads TGTGCCAGCAGTTTACACTATGAGCAGTTCTTC. This gives the protein CASSLHYEQFF.

This CDR3 reads CASSPWGGVLGDEQYF. In nucleotides, the CDR3 is TGTGCCAGCAGCCCCTGGGGAGGGGTCCTGGGGGACGAGCAGTACTTC. This rearrangement joins TRBV27 to TRBJ2-7, with 7 bases identical to TRBD2. Germline-derived CDR1 and CDR2 are MNHEY and SMNVEV (reference sequence). The CDR3 covers 16 residues. The V segment lost 6 bases and the J segment 5 bases; nucleotides outside the gene matches: 16.